A single sample is the source of the 10 T cell receptor beta chains below, sequenced in a study of technical replicates of blood from several donors (dated by TCRdb to about 2017). The library came from the immunoSEQ multiplex PCR assay. TCRdb obtained this table from immuneACCESS and retained in-frame rearrangements with V and J assigned. These tables miss some clones; where compared with another copy, unresolved V genes account for less than half of the shortfall, and the remainder is unexplained. Present in this sample are about 94,000 clones, less than 96% of which were seen just once. The leading ten clones occupy 0.36% of the sample. The sequenced sample was T cells isolated from PBMCs. These receptor sequences come from a human donor in good health.

The rearrangement uses TRBV10-3 and TRBJ1-1; D is possibly TRBD1 (6 bases). Looked up from germline, CDR1 is ENHRY and CDR2 is SYGVKD. The CDR3 sequence is 16 residues long. V lost 5 bases, J lost 5 bases, and 21 bases lay in between. DNA of the CDR3: TGTGCCATCAGTTTGCAACAAACAGGGCCGCGGACTGAAGCTTTCTTT. Its protein is CAISLQQTGPRTEAFF.

The V and J genes are TRBV7-3 and TRBJ2-3, with D unresolved. CDR1 SGHTA and CDR2 FQGTGA come from the germline V gene. This CDR3 comprises 15 residues. V lost 0 bases and J lost 3, with 10 bases in between. The chain's CDR3 is CASSLTGLVTDTQYF. In DNA, the CDR3 is TGTGCCAGCAGCTTAACCGGTCTAGTTACAGATACGCAGTATTTT.

J is TRBJ1-2 and V is TRBV28; D is uncertain. Trimming took off 4 bases at V and 2 bases at J, with 5 bases between the two ends. This CDR3 contains 12 residues. In germline, CDR1 is MDHEN, CDR2 SYDVKM. In nucleotides, the CDR3 is TGTGCCAGCAGTTATCCGAACTATGGCTACACCTTC. Translating it yields CASSYPNYGYTF.

V and J are TRBV19 and TRBJ2-7, with D possibly being TRBD1 (6 bases). Per the germline V gene, CDR1 is LNHDA and CDR2 is SQIVND (reference sequence). The CDR3 has 14 residues. The V end lost 4 bases, the J end lost 2 bases, and 12 bases lay between the germline ends. The CDR3 nucleotides are TGTGCCAGTAGTACCGGACAGAGACCCTACGAGCAGTACTTC. Its protein product is CASSTGQRPYEQYF.

This chain links TRBV9 with TRBJ2-7; D is unresolved. The germline CDR1 and CDR2 sequences are SGDLS and YYNGEE. With 0 bases removed from V and 0 bases from J, the gap between germline ends came to 10 bases. The CDR3 spans 15 residues. The CDR3: CASSVGDRSSYEQYF. CDR3 DNA sequence: TGTGCCAGCAGCGTAGGAGATCGGAGCTCCTACGAGCAGTACTTC.

V is TRBV28 and J is TRBJ2-3; 7 bases match TRBD2. This CDR3 has 18 amino acids. Germline CDR1 reads MDHEN; CDR2 reads SYDVKM. Losses at the gene ends were 7 bases for V and 2 bases for J; bases not matched to a gene: 18. The CDR3 spells CASTLPGRGRAVTDTQYF. The CDR3 DNA reads TGTGCCAGCACTCTCCCGGGCCGGGGGAGGGCCGTCACAGATACGCAGTATTTT.

V and J are TRBV29-1 and TRBJ2-7, with TRBD1 as a possible D gene (5 bases). This CDR3 contains 12 residues. Trimming removed 2 bases at V and 2 bases at J, with 7 bases between. Germline CDR1 and CDR2: SQVTM and ANQGSEA. In DNA form, the CDR3 reads TGCAGCGTTGAATTGGGGCCCTACGAGCAGTACTTC. It specifies CSVELGPYEQYF.

The chain links TRBV6-1 to TRBJ2-7; D unresolved. V lost 8 bases to trimming and J lost 4 bases, with 6 bases between them. There are 10 residues in the CDR3. Per the germline V gene, CDR1 is MNHNS and CDR2 is SASEGT. The DNA of the CDR3 is TGTGCCAGCGTCACTTACGAGCAGTACTTC. It is translated as CASVTYEQYF.

The V call is TRBV21-1, the J call TRBJ1-3. TRBV21-1 is given as a pseudogene. This CDR3 is built from 14 residues. Written as DNA, the CDR3 is TGTGCCAGCAGCGAGCTTAGAACTGGAAACACCATATATTTT. This sequence encodes CASSELRTGNTIYF.

This chain links TRBV19 with TRBJ2-7, with 8 bases fitting TRBD1. The CDR3 extends over 14 amino acids. CDR1 is LNHDA, CDR2 SQIVND, per germline (reference sequence). Trimming cost V 5 bases and J 2 bases; bases outside gene matches: 5. The CDR3 sequence: CASSLQGGAYEQYF. The DNA for the CDR3 is TGTGCCAGTAGTCTACAGGGGGGAGCCTACGAGCAGTACTTC. Filled out from reference TRBV19 and TRBJ2-7, the complete variable domain reads DGGITQSPKYLFRKEGQNVTLSCEQNLNHDAMYWYRQDPGQGLRLIYYSQIVNDFQKGDIAEGYSVSREKKESFPLTVTSAQKNPTAFYLCASSLQGGAYEQYFGPGTRLTVT.